Here is one T cell receptor beta chain with its context. Random hexamers were used to reverse transcribe an amount of about 0.45 to 1 ug RNA. The authors amplified TCR beta CDR3 across 54 Vbeta and 13 Jbeta using immunoSEQ multiplex PCR. TCRdb used MiXCR to reprocess the immunoSEQ multiplex PCR reads, holding one entry per CDR3 protein. This sample has about 150,000 distinct CDR3 sequences, with roughly 94% found just once. The sample comes from a study of CD8 T cells in Susac syndrome. The CD8+ and CD4+ T cells were isolated magnetically using a negative isolation approach, whereas the TEMRA cells were enriched by FACS. The CDR3 sequence is 18 residues long. V lost 5 bases, J lost 5 bases, and 19 bases stayed unmatched. The germline V gene has CDR1 DFQATT and CDR2 SNEGSKA (reference sequence).

Sequenced: CD8+ T cells from PBMCs. The TCR comes from a human donor with multiple sclerosis. J is TRBJ2-2 and V is TRBV20-1; 8 bases agree with TRBD2. The CDR3 loop is CSAGQEIAGRGRTGELFF. The DNA of the CDR3 is TGCAGTGCTGGCCAGGAGATAGCGGGGAGGGGACGGACCGGGGAGCTGTTTTTT.